A few counts support the clone carrying this T cell receptor beta chain. Germline V gene data show CDR1 as SGHTA and CDR2 as FQGNSA. CDR3 length: 13 amino acids. V lost 0 bases, J lost 10 bases, and 7 bases lay in between. This record comes from a study of T-cell memory formation after mild COVID-19. Constant-segment primers were used for 5'RACE, and the resulting TCR alpha and TCR beta cDNA libraries carried sample barcodes and UMIs. TCRdb passed the 5' RACE reads through MiXCR, listing each CDR3 protein once. The sample includes 390,000 or so distinct CDR3 sequences, approximately 15% seen only once; the top ten take about 22%.

The material sequenced was PBMCs or a T cell subset sorted from them (not recorded which). This TCR derives from a man aged 18 to 30 who had mild COVID-19 (a few samples of this study predate the infection). Cell type and time point are not known. The chain carries TRBV7-2 and TRBJ1-6, with D unclear. The CDR3, as DNA: TGTGCCAGCAGCTTAGCGAAGAGGTCACCCCTCCACTTT. It is translated as CASSLAKRSPLHF.